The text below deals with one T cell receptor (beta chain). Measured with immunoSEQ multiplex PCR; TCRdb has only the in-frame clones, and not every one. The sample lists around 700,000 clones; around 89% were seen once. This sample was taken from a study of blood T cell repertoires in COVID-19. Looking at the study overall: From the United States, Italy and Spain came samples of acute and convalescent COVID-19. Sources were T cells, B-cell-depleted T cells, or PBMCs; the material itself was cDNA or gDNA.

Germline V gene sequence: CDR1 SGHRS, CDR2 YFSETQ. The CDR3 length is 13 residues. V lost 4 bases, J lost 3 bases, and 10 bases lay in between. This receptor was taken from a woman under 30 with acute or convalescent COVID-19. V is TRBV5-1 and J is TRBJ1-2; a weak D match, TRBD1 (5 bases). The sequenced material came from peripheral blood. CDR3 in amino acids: CASSRDSDYGYTF. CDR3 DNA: TGCGCCAGCAGCCGTGACAGCGACTATGGCTACACCTTC.